These 29 T cell receptor beta chains originate from one sample sequenced in a study of T cell responses to AZD1222 COVID-19 vaccine (dated by TCRdb to about 2021). According to the study, the label for this sample's time point signals: about 28 days (+/-7) after the second vaccine dose. The protocol used for the library was the immunoSEQ multiplex PCR assay. TCRdb holds this immuneACCESS table with in-frame rearrangements only. Some clones are missing; in checked studies, unresolved V genes explain under half, and the rest has no known cause. The sample table records more than 120,000 clones; 92% of these occur just once. The leading ten clones occupy less than 9.5% of the sample. Sample: peripheral blood, taken 28 days after the second AZD1222 dose. These receptors originate from an adult who received the AZD1222 COVID-19 vaccine.

The chain has TRBV30 and TRBJ2-2; D ambiguous. CDR1 is GTSNPN and CDR2 is SVGIG in the germline V gene (reference sequence). This CDR3 has 12 amino acids. Trimming removed 4 bases at V and 3 bases at J, with 6 bases between. The CDR3 reads CAWIGYTGELFF. DNA of the CDR3: TGTGCCTGGATCGGATACACCGGGGAGCTGTTTTTT.

The chain has TRBV6-5 and TRBJ2-7, with D possibly matching TRBD1 (5 bases). CDR1 and CDR2 from the germline V gene are MNHEY and SVGAGI. The CDR3 contains 15 residues. V was shortened by 6 bases and J by 0 bases, with 15 bases between the two germline ends. In DNA, the CDR3 is TGTGCCAGCAGCCAGGGCGGTTGGAGCTCCTACGAGCAGTACTTC. It encodes CASSQGGWSSYEQYF.

This sequence joins TRBV23-1 and TRBJ2-1, with a possible D match to TRBD2 (5 bases). TRBV23-1 is designated an ORF whose function remains uncertain. The CDR3 loop spans 14 amino acids. Trimming pared 1 base from V and 10 bases from J, leaving 14 bases between. CDR3 sequence: CASSQLRMEEEQFF. CDR3 nucleotides: TGCGCCAGCAGTCAATTAAGGATGGAGGAGGAGCAGTTCTTC.

The rearrangement joins TRBV6-5 to TRBJ1-1, with D unclear. Trimming stripped 7 bases from V and 1 base from J, with 16 bases between. CDR1 is MNHEY, CDR2 SVGAGI, per germline. The CDR3 covers 15 residues. The DNA for the CDR3 is TGTGCCAGCACCCTAGCCCCGCAACAGAACACTGAAGCTTTCTTT. It yields the protein CASTLAPQQNTEAFF.

For the CDR3, the DNA is TGCAGCGTCAGAGGGCAGGGAGGCTATGGCTACACCTTC. It encodes CSVRGQGGYGYTF. The chain carries TRBV29-1 and TRBJ1-2; D is possibly TRBD1 (5 bases). The V gene lost 6 bases and the J gene lost 4 bases, with 15 bases spanning the gap. The CDR3 is 13 amino acids. Germline V gene sequence: CDR1 SQVTM, CDR2 ANQGSEA.

This chain links TRBV5-1 with TRBJ1-1; D gene uncertain. The germline V and J ends were trimmed by 0 bases and 1 base, with 7 bases remaining between them. From germline, CDR1 is SGHRS and CDR2 YFSETQ. CDR3 length: 14 residues. The CDR3 sequence is CASSLGRTNTEAFF. The CDR3 DNA sequence: TGCGCCAGCAGCTTGGGGCGGACGAACACTGAAGCTTTCTTT.

V and J are TRBV7-9 and TRBJ1-2, with D maybe TRBD1 (5 bases). V lost 1 base and J 8 bases, leaving 14 bases between the germline ends. Germline V gene sequence: CDR1 SEHNR, CDR2 FQNEAQ (reference sequence). The CDR3 length is 14 residues. In nucleotides, the CDR3 is TGTGCCAGCAGCTTAGACAGGACGGGAGGAGGCTACACCTTC. It specifies CASSLDRTGGGYTF.

The chain couples TRBV28 to TRBJ1-6; D unresolved. Germline V gene data show CDR1 as MDHEN and CDR2 as SYDVKM. The CDR3 runs 13 residues. The ends were cut back, 11 bases at V and 6 bases at J, with 14 bases in the middle. In DNA form, the CDR3 reads TGTGCCGCCTCCGGACGGGCTAATTCACCCCTCCACTTT. Translation gives CAASGRANSPLHF.

This sequence joins TRBV19 and TRBJ2-7, with a possible D match to TRBD1 (6 bases). Looked up from germline, CDR1 is LNHDA and CDR2 is SQIVND (reference sequence). V lost 5 bases to trimming and J lost 1 base, with 12 bases between them. The length of the CDR3 is 14 residues. CDR3 DNA sequence: TGTGCCAGTAGTTTGGGGGACACTTCCTACGAGCAGTACTTC. Protein: CASSLGDTSYEQYF. The variable domain in full, completed from reference TRBV19 and TRBJ2-7, reads DGGITQSPKYLFRKEGQNVTLSCEQNLNHDAMYWYRQDPGQGLRLIYYSQIVNDFQKGDIAEGYSVSREKKESFPLTVTSAQKNPTAFYLCASSLGDTSYEQYFGPGTRLTVT.

The J gene is TRBJ2-1, the V gene TRBV19; no definite D call. The CDR3 is 11 residues long. CDR1 is LNHDA and CDR2 is SQIVND in the germline V gene (reference sequence). Trimming took off 3 bases at V and 9 bases at J, with 6 bases between the two ends. CDR3 in amino acids: CASSIDGEQFF. The CDR3 region has the DNA TGTGCCAGTAGTATCGACGGTGAGCAGTTCTTC.

This chain connects TRBV19 to TRBJ1-6; 11 bases are shared with TRBD1. The CDR3 is 15 amino acids. J gave up 11 bases and V 4 bases, and 7 bases lay outside the gene matches. The germline gives CDR1 LNHDA, CDR2 SQIVND (reference sequence). CDR3 in DNA: TGTGCCAGTAGTACCGGGACAGGGGGTAAGACACCCCTCCACTTT. Translated: CASSTGTGGKTPLHF.

The genes are TRBV28 and TRBJ2-3, with 9 bases lining up with TRBD1. Germline V gives CDR1 MDHEN, CDR2 SYDVKM. The ends lost 9 bases at V and 1 base at J; junction bases unmatched: 8. The CDR3 has 15 residues. CDR3 region: CASQRTGARTDTQYF. The CDR3 DNA is TGTGCCAGTCAGAGGACAGGGGCGCGCACAGATACGCAGTATTTT.

The chain uses TRBV3-1 (or the pseudogene TRBV3-2) and TRBJ1-2; unclear D gene. The V gene lost 1 base and the J gene lost 5 bases, with 11 bases spanning the gap. The CDR3 contains 14 residues. Germline values: CDR1 LGHDT, CDR2 YNNKEL (reference sequence). CDR3 sequence reads: CASSQARASYGYTF. CDR3 DNA sequence: TGTGCCAGCAGCCAAGCACGGGCCTCGTATGGCTACACCTTC.

The rearrangement links TRBV18 to TRBJ1-2; no firm D call. The CDR3 length is 15 residues. The germline V gene encodes CDR1 KGHSH and CDR2 LQKENI. The V end lost 2 bases, the J end lost 4 bases, and 14 bases lay between the germline ends. CDR3 in DNA: TGTGCCAGCTCACCAGCGGACGGGCCTAGCTATGGCTACACCTTC. It yields the protein CASSPADGPSYGYTF.

Worth noting for this clone: The junction does not match germline at one end; this may be a read error. V and J are TRBV10-2 and TRBJ1-1; D possibly corresponds to TRBD1 (6 bases). Germline CDR1 WSHSY, CDR2 SAAADI. The CDR3 spans 14 residues. The CDR3 nucleotides are TGCGCCCGCAGTCCCGGGGGGGGGCGGCGAGAAGCTTTCTTT. Its protein product is CARSPGGGRREAFF.

This chain uses TRBV27 with TRBJ1-1; maybe TRBD1 (5 bases). The V gene lost 4 bases and the J gene lost 5 bases, with 11 bases spanning the gap. Germline assignment: CDR1 MNHEY and CDR2 SMNVEV (reference sequence). The CDR3 runs to 13 residues. CDR3 DNA: TGTGCCAGCAGTTACAGGAAAGGGACTGAAGCTTTCTTT. Its translation: CASSYRKGTEAFF.

The genes are TRBV30 and TRBJ2-2; D unresolved. CDR1 is GTSNPN, CDR2 SVGIG, per germline (reference sequence). The CDR3 spans 16 residues. V was shortened by 2 bases and J by 5 bases, with 18 bases between the two germline ends. CDR3 sequence reads: CAWSPLSSVRTGELFF. The CDR3 nucleotides read TGTGCCTGGAGTCCCTTATCGAGCGTTCGGACCGGGGAGCTGTTTTTT.

This clone came up a few times. The chain is built from TRBV29-1 and TRBJ2-2, with D uncertain. Trimming took off 4 bases at V and 5 bases at J, with 8 bases between the two ends. The CDR3 is made up of 12 amino acids. From germline, CDR1 is SQVTM and CDR2 ANQGSEA. CDR3 sequence reads: CSVGGRTGELFF. The CDR3 bases are TGCAGCGTTGGTGGACGTACCGGGGAGCTGTTTTTT.

This clone was picked up a small number of times. The chain employs TRBV9 and TRBJ2-1, with a tentative D call TRBD1 (6 bases). This CDR3 comprises 15 residues. The V end was cut by 0 bases, the J end by 9 bases, with 16 bases between. Per germline, CDR1 SGDLS and CDR2 YYNGEE. CDR3 in amino acids: CASSVAEPRGAEQFF. The CDR3 DNA follows: TGTGCCAGCAGCGTAGCGGAGCCCAGGGGAGCTGAGCAGTTCTTC.

V is TRBV4-3 and J is TRBJ1-5; D call uncertain. Germline CDR1 reads LGHNA; CDR2 reads YSLEER. V lost 4 bases and J lost 4, with 17 bases in between. This CDR3 spans 16 amino acids. The CDR3 region has the DNA TGCGCCAGCAGCCCGCATTTGACACTAGCAAATCAGCCCCAGCATTTT. The encoded protein is CASSPHLTLANQPQHF.

The chain recombines TRBV7-9 with TRBJ1-3, with a possible D match to TRBD1 (5 bases). CDR3 size: 17 residues. Per the germline V gene, CDR1 is SEHNR and CDR2 is FQNEAQ (reference sequence). The ends were cut back, 6 bases at V and 4 bases at J, with 22 bases in the middle. For the CDR3, the DNA is TGTGCCAGCAGAACCCCCGGGTCTGCAGGGAAAGGAAACACCATATATTTT. Protein: CASRTPGSAGKGNTIYF.

The chain links TRBV3-1 (or the pseudogene TRBV3-2) to TRBJ2-2; 7 nucleotides line up with TRBD1. Trimming took 6 bases from V and 0 from J; bases not matched to a gene: 4. The V gene's germline CDR1 is LGHDT and CDR2 YNNKEL (reference sequence). The CDR3 is made up of 15 amino acids. This CDR3 is CASSHRGSNTGELFF. The CDR3 nucleotides are TGTGCCAGCAGTCACAGGGGATCGAACACCGGGGAGCTGTTTTTT.

The table lists this clone with a count of one. The rearrangement uses TRBV4-3 and TRBJ2-3, with D uncertain. There are 13 residues in the CDR3. V dropped 5 bases and J dropped 0 bases, with 6 bases sitting between them. Looked up from germline, CDR1 is LGHNA and CDR2 is YSLEER. CDR3 sequence: CASSYQSTDTQYF. CDR3 bases: TGCGCCAGCAGCTACCAGAGCACAGATACGCAGTATTTT.

The V and J genes are TRBV5-1 and TRBJ1-5; 7 nucleotides agree with TRBD1. CDR3 length: 14 residues. Germline CDR1 and CDR2: SGHRS and YFSETQ. V gave up 4 bases and J gave up 2 bases; unmatched junction bases: 3. In DNA form, the CDR3 reads TGCGCCAGCAGCATAGGACAGGGCAATCAGCCCCAGCATTTT. Its protein is CASSIGQGNQPQHF.

The CDR3 sequence: CASSYSSLVYF. CDR3 sequence (DNA): TGTGCCAGCAGTTACTCGAGCCTGGTCTACTTC. J is TRBJ2-4 and V is TRBV6-2 or TRBV6-3; D unclear. Germline V CDR1 and CDR2: MNHEY, SVGEGT. CDR3 length: 11 residues. Trimming left V 0 bases short and J 16 bases short, with 10 bases between.

The rearrangement joins TRBV18 to TRBJ2-2; no firm D call. Germline V gives CDR1 KGHSH, CDR2 LQKENI. The CDR3 totals 13 residues. Trimming took off 2 bases at V and 6 bases at J, with 7 bases between the two ends. The CDR3 bases are TGTGCCAGCTCACCAAAGTACGCCGGGGAGCTGTTTTTT. Amino acid sequence: CASSPKYAGELFF. Full variable domain (remainder filled in from reference TRBV18 and TRBJ2-2): NAGVMQNPRHLVRRRGQEARLRCSPMKGHSHVYWYRQLPEEGLKFMVYLQKENIIDESGMPKERFSAEFPKEGPSILRIQQVVRGDSAAYFCASSPKYAGELFFGEGSRLTVL.

The V gene is TRBV6-5, the J gene TRBJ2-2; D may be TRBD2 (6 bases). Between the trimmed V and J ends, which lost 6 bases and 3 bases, there was a span of 14 bases. Germline V gene lookup returns CDR1 MNHEY and CDR2 SVGAGI. CDR3 length: 15 amino acids. CDR3 coding DNA: TGTGCCAGCAGCGTTCCGACGGGAGACACCGGGGAGCTGTTTTTT. This sequence encodes CASSVPTGDTGELFF.

About this clone itself: Relative to the germline gene, one junction end is altered; a read error may explain this. The chain couples TRBV5-6 to TRBJ2-4; D is possibly TRBD2 (5 bases). This CDR3 has 14 amino acids. Germline CDR1 SGHDT, CDR2 YYEEEE. The CDR3 reads CASRLGVAKNIQYF. Written as DNA, the CDR3 is TGTGCCAGCAGGTTGGGAGTAGCCAAAAACATTCAGTACTTC.

The CDR3 DNA reads TGTGCCAGCAGCGTAGCGGGACAGGCTGGAAACACCATATATTTT. Translation gives CASSVAGQAGNTIYF. V gene TRBV9 combines with J gene TRBJ1-3; 8 bases line up with TRBD1. Germline trimming cut 0 bases from V and 2 bases from J; bases unmatched to any gene: 1. There are 15 residues in the CDR3. Per germline, CDR1 SGDLS and CDR2 YYNGEE.